This T cell receptor beta chain was identified during a study of T cell changes during pregnancy in multiple sclerosis. The protocol was immunoSEQ multiplex PCR, while the TCRdb copy is restricted to in-frame clones and leaves out a portion. This sample carries approximately 49,000 clones, roughly 88% of them seen once, and the ten largest clones take 1% to 1.5%. The CDR3 is 16 residues long. From germline, CDR1 is SGDLS and CDR2 YYNGEE. The V segment lost 0 bases and the J segment 4 bases; nucleotides outside the gene matches: 5. V and J are TRBV9 and TRBJ2-1; 9 bases are a match to TRBD2. The input for sequencing was CD4+ T cells from peripheral blood mononuclear cells, taken in the second trimester of pregnancy. This receptor was obtained from a female donor with multiple sclerosis, enrolled in a pregnancy study. Here the CDR3 reads CASSVGSGRPYNEQFF. CDR3 nucleotide sequence: TGTGCCAGCAGCGTAGGTAGCGGGAGACCTTACAATGAGCAGTTCTTC.